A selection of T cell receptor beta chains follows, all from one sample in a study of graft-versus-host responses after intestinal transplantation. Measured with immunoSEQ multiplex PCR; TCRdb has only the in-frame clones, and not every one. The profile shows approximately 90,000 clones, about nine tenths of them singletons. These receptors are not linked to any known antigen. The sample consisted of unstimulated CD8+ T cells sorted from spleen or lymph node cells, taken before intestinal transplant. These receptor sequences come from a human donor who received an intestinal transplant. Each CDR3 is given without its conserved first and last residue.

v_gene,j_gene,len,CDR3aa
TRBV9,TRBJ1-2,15,ASSAGTTGGANYGYT
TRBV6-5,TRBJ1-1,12,ASSRTELDTEAF
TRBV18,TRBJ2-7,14,ASSRNDRTQTYEQY
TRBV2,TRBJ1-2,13,APAGQNPVSYGYT
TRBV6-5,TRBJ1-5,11,ASQRGESQPQH
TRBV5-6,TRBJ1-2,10,ASSSGVYGYT
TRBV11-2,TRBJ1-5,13,ASSASQDSNQPQH
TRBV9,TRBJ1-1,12,ASSEDRVNTEAF
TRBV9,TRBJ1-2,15,ASSPPWGGANSYGYT
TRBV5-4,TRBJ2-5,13,ASSLLTTAQETQY
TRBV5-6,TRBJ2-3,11,ASQLWGTDTQY
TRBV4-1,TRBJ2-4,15,ASSQPPPRTGSNIQY
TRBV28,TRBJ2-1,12,ASSFRGSYNEQF
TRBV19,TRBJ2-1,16,ASSRLAGGPKLIYEQF
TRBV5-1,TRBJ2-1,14,ASTYGLAGNMDEQF
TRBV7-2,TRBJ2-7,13,ASSLPGQGAPEQY
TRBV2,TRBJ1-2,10,ASSRDSQSYT
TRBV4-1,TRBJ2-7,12,ASSQGPGTYEQY
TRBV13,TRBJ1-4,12,ASSSRWDFEKLF
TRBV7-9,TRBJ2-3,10,ASSLVPDTQY
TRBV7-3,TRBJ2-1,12,ASSQQGPGNEQF
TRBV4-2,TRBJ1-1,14,ASSQAGRAVNTEAF
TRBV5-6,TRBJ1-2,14,ASSLMSGIANYGYT
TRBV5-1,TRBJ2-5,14,ASSLSSSGAQETQY
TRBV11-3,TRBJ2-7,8,ASSLDEQY
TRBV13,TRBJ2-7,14,ASSSTGGQGAYEQY
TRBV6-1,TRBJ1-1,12,ASRSGTANTEAF
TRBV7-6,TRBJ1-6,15,ASSLRKTGSYNSPLH
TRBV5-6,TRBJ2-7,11,ASSLRTGVEQY
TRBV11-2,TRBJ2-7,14,ASSLLIRGQGHEQY
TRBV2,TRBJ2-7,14,ASNGGVPGQTYEQY
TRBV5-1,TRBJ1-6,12,ASSLLGINSPLH
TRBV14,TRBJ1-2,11,ASSQTAHYGYT
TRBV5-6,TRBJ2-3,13,ASSFQLAGTDTQY
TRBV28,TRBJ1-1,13,ASSPTGQGRTEAF
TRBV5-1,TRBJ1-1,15,ASSRARRGAMNTEAF
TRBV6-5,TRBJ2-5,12,ASSYLGGRETQY
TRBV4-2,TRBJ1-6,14,ASSPIGDAVSSPLH
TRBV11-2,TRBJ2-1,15,ASTSFPIAGGGDEQF
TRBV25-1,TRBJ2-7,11,ASSGQLGDEQY
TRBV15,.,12,ATSTDLGAYEQY
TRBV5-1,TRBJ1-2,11,ASREDSAYGYT
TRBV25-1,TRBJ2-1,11,ASEGAGNNEQF
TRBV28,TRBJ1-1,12,ASSFGGGSTEAF
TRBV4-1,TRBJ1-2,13,ASSQVSGGNYGYT
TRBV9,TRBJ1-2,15,ASSAGFSRGTNYGYT
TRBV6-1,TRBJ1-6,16,ASSELWGDIPPNSPLH
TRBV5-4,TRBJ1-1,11,ASTGQDNTEAF
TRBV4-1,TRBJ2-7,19,ASSQFVPGQGAKPPVYEQY
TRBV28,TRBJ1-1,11,ASMSRGYAEAF
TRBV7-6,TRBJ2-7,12,ASSPGPILYEQY
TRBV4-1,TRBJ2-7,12,ASSLGQGTYEQY
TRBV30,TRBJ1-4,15,AWSCLRTGKWDEKLF
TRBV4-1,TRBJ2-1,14,ASSHGASGNYNEQF
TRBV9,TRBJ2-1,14,ASRGTGREARNEQF
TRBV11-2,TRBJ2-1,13,ASSLELADYNEQF
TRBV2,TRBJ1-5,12,ASSDRGYNQPQH
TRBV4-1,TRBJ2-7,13,ASSQTLAGVYEQY
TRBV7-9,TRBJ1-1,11,ASSWGPNTEAF